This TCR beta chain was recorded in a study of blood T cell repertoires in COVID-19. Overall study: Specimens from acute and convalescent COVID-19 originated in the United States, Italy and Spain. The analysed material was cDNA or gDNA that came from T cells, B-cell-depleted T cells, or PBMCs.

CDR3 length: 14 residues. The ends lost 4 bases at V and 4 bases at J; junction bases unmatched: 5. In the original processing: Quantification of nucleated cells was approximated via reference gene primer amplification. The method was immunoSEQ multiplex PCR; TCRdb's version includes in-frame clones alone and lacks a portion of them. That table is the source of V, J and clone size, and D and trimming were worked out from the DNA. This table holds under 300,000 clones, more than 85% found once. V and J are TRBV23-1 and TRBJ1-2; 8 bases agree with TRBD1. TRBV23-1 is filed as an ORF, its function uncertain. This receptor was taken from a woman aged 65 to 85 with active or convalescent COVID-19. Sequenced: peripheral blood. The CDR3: CASSPRQGFYGYTF. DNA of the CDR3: TGCGCCAGCAGTCCGAGACAGGGGTTCTATGGCTACACCTTC.